This entry features one T cell receptor (beta chain) sequence. No antigen is known for it. The sample is drawn from a study of CD8+CD57+ T cells in acquired aplastic anemia. The overall study: Sorted CD4+ plus CD8+ cells gave DNA averaging about 3.2 ug. Study results and limitations: The number of CD8+ CDR3 sequences shared by patients and controls was under 35. Levels of CD8+ Simpson's diversity were not significantly distinct in patients versus controls.

The CDR3 is 12 residues long. CDR1 and CDR2 (germline): SGHRS, YFSETQ. Trimming removed 4 bases at V and 1 base at J, with 5 bases between. TCR beta VDJ combinations and CDR3 sequences were profiled from genomic DNA. TCRdb independently ran MiXCR on the reads; one entry per CDR3 protein. The table shows 400,000 to 500,000 distinct CDR3 sequences, with 55% to 70% occurring only once. This TCR came from a human donor in good health, serving as a control. The J gene is TRBJ2-5, the V gene TRBV5-1; D is uncertain. Sequenced sample: sorted CD4+, CD8+, or CD8+CD57+ T cells (not recorded which) from PBMCs. The chain's CDR3 is CASSVSQETQYF. The CDR3 coding sequence is TGCGCCAGCAGCGTCTCCCAAGAGACCCAGTACTTC.